These 30 T cell receptor beta chains originate from one sample sequenced in a study of PD-L1 blockade in urothelial cancer. Repertoires were generated with immunoSEQ multiplex PCR, while TCRdb's copy carries only in-frame clones and drops some. The table records around 53,000 clones, over 75% of them present only once. Specimen: PBMCs, collected around atezolizumab (anti-PD-L1) treatment. These receptors all stem from a man aged 35-49 years with urothelial cancer.

The sample holds one count of this clone. In nucleotides, the CDR3 is TGTGCCAGCAGGGCGGGAGTCGCCGTCAATGAGCAGTTCTTC. Its translation is CASRAGVAVNEQFF. The V and J genes are TRBV2 and TRBJ2-1; 7 bases align to TRBD2. The CDR3 runs 14 residues. The junction had 8 bases not matched to a gene; V was cut back by 6 bases and J by 6 bases. The V gene's germline CDR1 is SNHLY and CDR2 FYNNEI. The full variable domain, completed using reference TRBV2 and TRBJ2-1, is EPEVTQTPSHQVTQMGQEVILRCVPISNHLYFYWYRQILGQKVEFLVSFYNNEISEKSEIFDDQFSVERPDGSNFTLKIRSTKLEDSAMYFCASRAGVAVNEQFFGPGTRLTVL.

The V gene is TRBV27, the J gene TRBJ2-7; no clear D. The V and J ends lost 3 bases and 4 bases respectively, with 13 bases between them. Germline CDR1 MNHEY, CDR2 SMNVEV (reference sequence). The CDR3 extends over 14 amino acids. CDR3: CASSFRQDRYEQYF. The CDR3 bases are TGTGCCAGCAGTTTTAGGCAGGATAGGTACGAGCAGTACTTC.

V and J are TRBV25-1 and TRBJ1-3; 7 positions agree with TRBD1. Germline CDR1 reads MGHDK; CDR2 reads SYGVNS. The trim removed 1 base at V and 0 bases at J, leaving 0 bases unmatched. The CDR3 covers 15 residues. The CDR3 bases are TGTGCCAGCAGTGAATGGGACAGCTCTGGAAACACCATATATTTT. It encodes CASSEWDSSGNTIYF.

This chain uses TRBV30 with TRBJ1-1, with D maybe TRBD1 (6 bases). CDR1 GTSNPN and CDR2 SVGIG come from the germline V gene (reference sequence). The CDR3 totals 12 residues. V lost 3 bases and J lost 3, with 8 bases in between. The CDR3: CAWSPGDTEAFF. The CDR3 DNA reads as TGTGCCTGGAGCCCAGGGGACACTGAAGCTTTCTTT.

The gene calls are TRBV30 and TRBJ1-5, with TRBD1 matching 7 bases. V was clipped by 5 bases and J by 5 bases; unmatched bases: 9. CDR1 is GTSNPN and CDR2 is SVGIG in the germline V gene (reference sequence). The CDR3 length is 14 residues. This chain's CDR3 is CAWGADRTDQPQHF. The CDR3 DNA follows: TGTGCCTGGGGCGCGGACAGGACTGATCAGCCCCAGCATTTT.

The gene calls are TRBV28 and TRBJ2-7, with 7 positions matching TRBD1. CDR3 length: 14 residues. Germline V gene sequence: CDR1 MDHEN, CDR2 SYDVKM. With V trimmed by 6 bases and J by 3 bases, 8 bases remained unmatched. The chain's CDR3 is CASSRRQGVYEQYF. The DNA of the CDR3 is TGTGCCAGCAGCCGAAGACAGGGTGTCTACGAGCAGTACTTC.

The chain links TRBV7-6 to TRBJ2-1, with TRBD2 matching over 7 bases. This CDR3 contains 15 residues. Germline trimming cut 6 bases from V and 4 bases from J; bases unmatched to any gene: 9. Germline CDR1 is SGHVS and CDR2 is FNYEAQ. The DNA for the CDR3 is TGTGCCAGCAGTCCAAGCGGGACCGTATACAATGAGCAGTTCTTC. Translation: CASSPSGTVYNEQFF. Full variable domain (outside the CDR3, taken from reference TRBV7-6 and TRBJ2-1): GAGVSQSPRYKVTKRGQDVALRCDPISGHVSLYWYRQALGQGPEFLTYFNYEAQQDKSGLPNDRFSAERPEGSISTLTIQRTEQRDSAMYRCASSPSGTVYNEQFFGPGTRLTVL.

The chain has TRBV9 and TRBJ2-7, with a possible D match to TRBD2 (6 bases). CDR3 length: 15 residues. With 0 bases removed from V and 2 bases from J, the gap between germline ends came to 12 bases. Per the germline V gene, CDR1 is SGDLS and CDR2 is YYNGEE. In DNA form, the CDR3 reads TGTGCCAGCAGCGTAGCTACGGGGGACGCCTACGAGCAGTACTTC. The encoded protein is CASSVATGDAYEQYF.

V and J are TRBV7-9 and TRBJ2-3; perhaps TRBD2 as D (6 bases). Germline assignment: CDR1 SEHNR and CDR2 FQNEAQ (reference sequence). Trimming left V 0 bases short and J 4 bases short, with 14 bases between. This CDR3 has 16 residues. The CDR3 protein is CASSLAHGGMADTQYF. The DNA for the CDR3 is TGTGCCAGCAGCTTAGCGCACGGGGGAATGGCAGATACGCAGTATTTT.

This clone was observed a few times. The chain is built from TRBV7-2 and TRBJ2-1; no reliable D call. In germline, CDR1 is SGHTA, CDR2 FQGNSA. V was pared by 5 bases and J by 10 bases, with 18 bases between. The CDR3 sequence is 14 residues long. This chain's CDR3 is CASSESAAPEEQFF. The DNA of the CDR3 is TGTGCCAGCAGCGAGTCCGCGGCCCCAGAAGAGCAGTTCTTC.

The chain uses TRBV27 and TRBJ1-4; weak D call: TRBD1 (5 bases). The CDR3 runs 15 residues. V was clipped by 3 bases and J by 6 bases, with 14 bases between them. Germline-derived CDR1 and CDR2 are MNHEY and SMNVEV (reference sequence). The DNA of the CDR3 is TGTGCCAGCAGTTTTGGCTGGGGGGGGGATGAAAAACTGTTTTTT. Translation gives CASSFGWGGDEKLFF.

V is TRBV30 and J is TRBJ2-5; unclear D gene. V was shortened by 2 bases and J by 5 bases, with 6 bases between the two germline ends. The CDR3 consists of 11 residues. From germline, CDR1 is GTSNPN and CDR2 SVGIG (reference sequence). The CDR3 is CAWSPRETQYF. Here the CDR3 DNA reads TGTGCCTGGAGTCCCCGGGAGACCCAGTACTTC.

This sequence joins TRBV29-1 and TRBJ2-6, with a possible D match to TRBD2 (5 bases). The V and J ends lost 6 bases and 1 base respectively, with 13 bases between them. The CDR3 consists of 15 residues. The germline CDR1 and CDR2 sequences are SQVTM and ANQGSEA. CDR3 sequence (DNA): TGCAGCGTCCGGCTGTCGGGGTCTGGGGCCAACGTCCTGACTTTC. Encoded protein: CSVRLSGSGANVLTF.

The V call is TRBV23-1, the J call TRBJ1-5; tentative D call: TRBD1 (5 bases). Being an ORF, TRBV23-1 has a function that is uncertain. The CDR3 is 17 amino acids. The V end was cut by 0 bases, the J end by 2 bases, with 14 bases between. CDR3 loop: CASSQSKGKAGNQPQHF. CDR3 DNA sequence: TGCGCCAGCAGTCAATCAAAGGGGAAGGCGGGCAATCAGCCCCAGCATTTT.

This sequence joins TRBV9 and TRBJ2-6; D gene uncertain. The CDR3 extends over 19 amino acids. With 4 bases removed from V and 0 bases from J, the gap between germline ends came to 20 bases. Germline V CDR1 and CDR2: SGDLS, YYNGEE. The CDR3 DNA reads TGTGCCAGCAGCTCACCCACCTCCCCTTCTAGCTCTGGGGCCAACGTCCTGACTTTC. Protein sequence: CASSSPTSPSSSGANVLTF.

The chain couples TRBV9 to TRBJ2-1; D possibly corresponds to TRBD2 (5 bases). Germline CDR1 is SGDLS and CDR2 is YYNGEE. The CDR3 contains 15 residues. V lost 4 bases to trimming and J lost 0 bases, with 11 bases between them. This CDR3 reads CASSPSPISYNEQFF. The CDR3 DNA reads as TGTGCCAGCAGCCCTAGCCCAATCTCCTACAATGAGCAGTTCTTC.

This rearrangement joins TRBV5-4 to TRBJ2-3, with TRBD1 matching 7 bases. The CDR3 is 13 residues long. V dropped 7 bases and J dropped 5; count of bases not matched to a gene: 7. Germline CDR1 reads SGHNT; CDR2 reads YYREEE (reference sequence). CDR3 in amino acids: CASGPTGLDTQYF. In DNA form, the CDR3 reads TGTGCCAGCGGCCCGACAGGGCTAGATACGCAGTATTTT. Looking up the rest from reference TRBV5-4 and TRBJ2-3 gives the full variable domain: ETGVTQSPTHLIKTRGQQVTLRCSSQSGHNTVSWYQQALGQGPQFIFQYYREEENGRGNFPPRFSGLQFPNYSSELNVNALELDDSALYLCASGPTGLDTQYFGPGTRLTVL.

J is TRBJ1-1 and V is TRBV6-1; maybe TRBD1 (5 bases). Trimming cost V 4 bases and J 0 bases, with 9 bases left between them. This CDR3 has 14 residues. The V gene's germline CDR1 is MNHNS and CDR2 SASEGT. The CDR3 reads CASSAEGLNTEAFF. DNA of the CDR3: TGTGCCAGCAGTGCGGAGGGACTGAACACTGAAGCTTTCTTT.

This chain links TRBV12-5 with TRBJ1-1, with 7 bases lining up with TRBD1. Unmatched junction bases numbered 17, after V lost 5 bases and J lost 2 bases. This CDR3 has 18 amino acids. Germline loops: CDR1 LGHNT, CDR2 FRNRAP. CDR3 nucleotide sequence: TGTGCTAGTGGTGAGGAAAATACAGGGGCAGTCTTAAACACTGAAGCTTTCTTT. Translation gives CASGEENTGAVLNTEAFF.

The chain couples TRBV28 to TRBJ1-3; D remains ambiguous. The CDR3 runs 17 residues. Per the germline V gene, CDR1 is MDHEN and CDR2 is SYDVKM. The ends were cut back, 6 bases at V and 0 bases at J, with 18 bases in the middle. This CDR3 is CASRSRLLILSGNTIYF. As DNA, the CDR3 is TGTGCCAGCAGGTCGCGACTCCTGATCCTCTCTGGAAACACCATATATTTT.

V gene TRBV11-2 combines with J gene TRBJ2-3; TRBD2 matches at 7 bases. The CDR3 totals 15 residues. Trimming removed 5 bases from V and 0 bases from J; junction bases left unmatched: 5. Germline assignment: CDR1 SGHAT and CDR2 FQNNGV. The CDR3 spells CASSHVAGSTDTQYF. The CDR3 coding sequence is TGTGCCAGCAGCCATGTAGCGGGTAGCACAGATACGCAGTATTTT.

This rearrangement joins TRBV13 to TRBJ2-1; the match to TRBD2 covers 9 bases. The CDR3 is 14 residues long. Unmatched junction bases numbered 9, after V lost 5 bases and J lost 10 bases. Germline lookup yields CDR1 PRHDT and CDR2 FYEKMQ (reference sequence). CDR3: CASSPGLADVEQFF. CDR3 nucleotides: TGTGCCAGCAGCCCGGGACTAGCCGACGTAGAGCAGTTCTTC.

The genes are TRBV18 and TRBJ2-1; D is perhaps TRBD1 (5 bases). Trimming removed 1 base from V and 7 bases from J, with 26 bases in between. Germline V CDR1 and CDR2: KGHSH, LQKENI. CDR3 length equals 19 residues. Here the CDR3 DNA reads TGTGCCAGCTCACCACTTGCAATCGGCGACAGTCCTTTTGTGAATGAGCAGTTCTTC. This encodes CASSPLAIGDSPFVNEQFF.

The rearrangement uses TRBV7-2 and TRBJ2-1, with D possibly TRBD2 on 6 matching bases. V was pared by 5 bases and J by 3 bases, with 14 bases between. Looked up from germline, CDR1 is SGHTA and CDR2 is FQGNSA. The CDR3 is made up of 15 amino acids. The chain's CDR3 is CASSRDSRNYNEQFF. Here the CDR3 DNA reads TGTGCCAGCAGCCGGGACTCGAGGAACTACAATGAGCAGTTCTTC.

V is TRBV5-1 and J is TRBJ1-1; the D gene is possibly TRBD1 (6 bases). Germline CDR1 and CDR2: SGHRS and YFSETQ. The V end was cut by 0 bases, the J end by 1 base, with 10 bases between. This CDR3 is built from 15 residues. The CDR3 sequence is CASSLGVTGNTEAFF. The CDR3 coding sequence is TGCGCCAGCAGCTTGGGCGTGACAGGGAACACTGAAGCTTTCTTT.

This clone was seen only once. This rearrangement joins TRBV19 to TRBJ1-1; weak D call: TRBD1 (5 bases). Germline CDR1 reads LNHDA; CDR2 reads SQIVND (reference sequence). CDR3 length: 14 residues. The ends were cut back, 5 bases at V and 3 bases at J, with 13 bases in the middle. The CDR3, as DNA: TGTGCCAGTAGTCTCCGGGGGAAGGACACTGAAGCTTTCTTT. It is translated as CASSLRGKDTEAFF.

The rearrangement links TRBV4-2 to TRBJ1-3; D remains ambiguous. Germline CDR1 and CDR2: LGHNA and YNFKEQ. Trimming left V 0 bases short and J 0 bases short, with 15 bases between. The CDR3 spans 18 residues. The CDR3 loop reads CASSQDSREGNSGNTIYF. For the CDR3, the DNA is TGTGCCAGCAGCCAAGATTCACGAGAGGGCAACTCTGGAAACACCATATATTTT.

This clone was picked up a small number of times. The genes are TRBV5-6 and TRBJ2-3; TRBD2 matches 9 bases. The CDR3 has 15 residues. Germline lookup yields CDR1 SGHDT and CDR2 YYEEEE. The trim removed 1 base at V and 0 bases at J, leaving 0 bases unmatched. The CDR3 coding sequence is TGTGCCAGCAGCTTGACTAGCGGGAGCACAGATACGCAGTATTTT. Its protein product is CASSLTSGSTDTQYF.

The CDR3 loop is CASRNRDYGTGELFF. The DNA for the CDR3 is TGTGCCAGCAGGAACCGGGACTATGGGACCGGGGAGCTGTTTTTT. The chain uses TRBV6-1 and TRBJ2-2, with 7 bases that match TRBD2. The V segment lost 6 bases and the J segment 5 bases; nucleotides outside the gene matches: 9. Germline values: CDR1 MNHNS, CDR2 SASEGT. The CDR3 spans 15 residues.

CDR3 sequence: CASSLATSPYF. DNA for the CDR3: TGTGCCAGCAGCTTAGCGACTAGTCCGTACTTC. The chain has TRBV7-2 and TRBJ2-7, with D maybe TRBD2 (6 bases). The CDR3 spans 11 residues. V lost 0 bases and J 12 bases, leaving 9 bases between the germline ends. From germline, CDR1 is SGHTA and CDR2 FQGNSA.